This TCR beta chain appears in the sequencing data of a study of identical twins. Whole-study findings and limits: Carriage of fewer insertions was seen in abundant cord blood beta clonotypes, whereas memory repertoires showed none.

This clonotype has a count of ten or more. No antigen is known for it. Via MiXCR, TCRdb re-called the 5' RACE reads, giving one row per CDR3 protein. The sample holds hundreds of thousands of distinct CDR3 sequences, 8.5% to 9% seen once. This CDR3 is 13 amino acids long. The germline CDR1 and CDR2 sequences are SQVTM and ANQGSEA. Trimming pared 4 bases from V and 0 bases from J, leaving 10 bases between. This sample was also put to use in a study of yellow fever vaccine responses in identical twins. This second study says: Reportedly, the response of twins' T cells to the vaccine seemed partly convergent, partly personalized.

This rearrangement joins TRBV29-1 to TRBJ2-7; D might be TRBD1 or TRBD2, each matching 5 bases. This TCR derives from a woman younger than 35 in good health. Sample: PBMCs. The CDR3 loop is CSVGDRVSYEQYF. Here the CDR3 DNA reads TGCAGCGTTGGGGACCGCGTCTCCTACGAGCAGTACTTC.